This is a list of T cell receptor beta chains from one sample in a study of T cell changes during pregnancy in multiple sclerosis. Generated by immunoSEQ multiplex PCR, the TCRdb table keeps only in-frame clones and is missing some. The data hold about 17,000 clones, with 84% observed a single time. This material consisted of CD8+ T cells from peripheral blood mononuclear cells, taken in the third trimester of pregnancy. The receptor source for this set is a female donor in good health, enrolled as a control in a pregnancy study. Both conserved end residues are part of each CDR3. Each record gives: J gene, V gene, D gene, clone size, CDR3 DNA, CDR3 protein. The D gene is left open where the match is weak. Clone size is shown for a subset of rows, as once, few, many or a class of expanded clone.

TRBJ2-7 | TRBV10-3 | NA | NA | TGTGCCACGAGAAACTCAGGGGGGACATCACCCGAGCAGTACTTC | CATRNSGGTSPEQYF
TRBJ2-2 | TRBV27 | NA | NA | TGTGCCAGCAATCGGTTCGGAGGGGAAGGGGAGCTGTTTTTT | CASNRFGGEGELFF
TRBJ1-1 | TRBV4-3 | TRBD1 | few | TGCGCCAGCAGCCAAGATAGGACAGGGGTGAACACTGAAGCTTTCTTT | CASSQDRTGVNTEAFF
TRBJ2-5 | TRBV5-1 | NA | NA | TGCGCCAGCGAGCCGGGTAGTGGGGCCTATCAGACCCAGTACTTC | CASEPGSGAYQTQYF
TRBJ2-1 | TRBV5-6 | TRBD1 | NA | TGTGCCAGCAGTTTCGGACAGGGGGCAAACAATGAGCAGTTCTTC | CASSFGQGANNEQFF
TRBJ2-7 | TRBV9 | TRBD1 | NA | TGTGCCAGCAGCGCCGGGGACAGCTCCTACGAGCAGTACTTC | CASSAGDSSYEQYF
TRBJ2-3 | TRBV4-2 | TRBD2 | few | TGTGCCAGCAGCCCCACTGCGGCTAGCGGGGGGGAAAACACAGATACGCAGTATTTT | CASSPTAASGGENTDTQYF
TRBJ2-7 | TRBV4-1 | TRBD1 | NA | TGCGCCAGCAGCCAAGTTGCCGGGACAGGGGAATACCAGTACTTC | CASSQVAGTGEYQYF
TRBJ1-3 | TRBV4-3 | TRBD1 | NA | TGCGCCAGCAGCCAGGGGACAGCCTCTGGAAACACCATATATTTT | CASSQGTASGNTIYF
TRBJ2-1 | TRBV29-1 | TRBD2 | NA | TGCAGCGTTGAAGGACTAGCGGGTGAGCAGTTCTTC | CSVEGLAGEQFF
TRBJ1-1 | TRBV9 | TRBD1 | NA | TGTGCCAGCAGCTCAGGGGGCGCGACTGAAGCTTTCTTT | CASSSGGATEAFF
TRBJ2-1 | TRBV7-9 | NA | NA | TGTGCCAGCAGCCCCTCATCTAACTCCTACAATGAGCAGTTCTTC | CASSPSSNSYNEQFF
TRBJ2-2 | TRBV19 | TRBD2 | medium-sized | TGTGCCAGTAGTATTTGGCTAGCGGACACCGGGGAGCTGTTTTTT | CASSIWLADTGELFF
TRBJ1-5 | TRBV9 | TRBD1 | NA | TGTGCCAGCAGCGCCACAGGGGCACGACAGCCCCAGCATTTT | CASSATGARQPQHF
TRBJ1-1 | TRBV10-3 | NA | NA | TGTGCCATCAATGGAGGACTTTTGGGCACTGAAGCTTTCTTT | CAINGGLLGTEAFF
TRBJ2-1 | TRBV6-1 | TRBD2 | few | TGTGCCAGCGGGGGACTAGCGGGAGCAGCTGAGCAGTTCTTC | CASGGLAGAAEQFF
TRBJ1-2 | TRBV27 | TRBD1 | NA | TGTGCCAGGCAGACCCTGCCGGGACAGGGTGGCTATGGCTACACCTTC | CARQTLPGQGGYGYTF
TRBJ2-3 | TRBV21-1 | NA | NA | TGTGCCAGCAGCAAACGGGGACTAGCGGGGTCCATGAGCACAGATACGCAGTATTTT | CASSKRGLAGSMSTDTQYF
TRBJ2-7 | TRBV2 | TRBD1 | NA | TGTGCCAGCAGTGAAGAGTCAGGGGGCTTAACCTACGAGCAGTACTTC | CASSEESGGLTYEQYF
TRBJ2-7 | TRBV19 | TRBD1 | NA | TGTGCCAGTAGTATAGGCACAGGGGGCTACGAGCAGTACTTC | CASSIGTGGYEQYF
TRBJ2-7 | TRBV10-2 | NA | NA | TGCGCCAGCAGTGAGGAGGGGGAGTCCTACGAGCAGTACTTC | CASSEEGESYEQYF
TRBJ2-1 | TRBV7-6 | TRBD2 | NA | TGTGCCAGCAGCTTAGCACTAGCGGGATTCCCCCCGAACAATGAGCAGTTCTTC | CASSLALAGFPPNNEQFF
TRBJ2-3 | TRBV2 | NA | NA | TGTGCCAGCAGCATAGGGGTTGGGGCAGATACGCAGTATTTT | CASSIGVGADTQYF
TRBJ2-1 | TRBV7-2 | TRBD2 | NA | TGTGCCAGCAGCTCCTTAGCGGGTAGCTCCTACAATGAGCAGTTCTTC | CASSSLAGSSYNEQFF
TRBJ1-1 | TRBV10-3 | NA | NA | TGTGCCATCAGACCACAGGGCGACACTGAAGCTTTCTTT | CAIRPQGDTEAFF
TRBJ1-2 | TRBV27 | TRBD1 | NA | TGTGCCAGCAGTCCTAACGACAGGGTCTATGGCTACACCTTC | CASSPNDRVYGYTF
TRBJ2-3 | TRBV6-5 | NA | NA | TGTGCCAGCAGCGACCAGGGGCCAGATACGCAGTATTTT | CASSDQGPDTQYF
TRBJ1-1 | TRBV6-5 | TRBD1 | NA | TGTGCCAGCAGCTTAGGACAGGGGGAAGCTTTCTTT | CASSLGQGEAFF
TRBJ1-4 | TRBV5-6 | NA | NA | TGTGCCAGCAGCCCGGGGGGTAATGAAAAACTGTTTTTT | CASSPGGNEKLFF
TRBJ1-2 | TRBV30 | NA | NA | TGTGCCTGGAGTTCCACAGCCCTTGACTATGGCTACACCTTC | CAWSSTALDYGYTF
TRBJ2-7 | TRBV1 | NA | NA | TGCACCAGCAGAACGACGGACCTAGGGGACAGGGGGAGCGAGCAGTACTTC | CTSRTTDLGDRGSEQYF
TRBJ1-1 | TRBV4-1 | TRBD1 | NA | TGCGCCAGCAGCCAAACCCCCGGGACAGCGATGAACACTGAAGCTTTCTTT | CASSQTPGTAMNTEAFF
TRBJ2-1 | TRBV7-9 | NA | NA | TGTGCCAGCAGCTCCGGGAGAAACTCCTACAATGAGCAGTTCTTC | CASSSGRNSYNEQFF
TRBJ2-2 | TRBV6-5 | NA | NA | TGTGCCAGCGGGGGCGCCACCGGGGAGCTGTTTTTT | CASGGATGELFF
TRBJ2-2 | TRBV29-1 | NA | NA | TGCAGCGTTGAAATACAGAACACCGGGGAGCTGTTTTTT | CSVEIQNTGELFF
TRBJ1-2 | TRBV5-1 | NA | NA | TGCGCCAGCAGCTTGGATAAGCTCAATTATGGCTACACCTTC | CASSLDKLNYGYTF
TRBJ1-2 | TRBV7-9 | NA | NA | TGTGCCAGCAGCCGGGACTATGGCTACACCTTC | CASSRDYGYTF
TRBJ1-5 | TRBV7-8 | NA | NA | TGTGCCAGCAGCTTAGAGGGGTTCTATAGCAATCAGCCCCAGCATTTT | CASSLEGFYSNQPQHF
TRBJ2-1 | TRBV7-9 | TRBD2 | NA | TGTGCCAGCAGCTTAGGATACCGGGAGGGGGGGCATGAGCAGTTCTTC | CASSLGYREGGHEQFF
TRBJ2-2 | TRBV29-1 | NA | NA | TGCAGCGTTGAGACAGATAACACCGGGGAGCTGTTTTTT | CSVETDNTGELFF
TRBJ2-1 | TRBV25-1 | TRBD1 | NA | TGTGCCAGCAGTGAGGGGACAGGGGGCCGCAATGAGCAGTTCTTC | CASSEGTGGRNEQFF
TRBJ2-1 | TRBV27 | NA | NA | TGTGCCAGCAGTCCCCCCAGCGGGCCATACAATGAGCAGTTCTTC | CASSPPSGPYNEQFF
TRBJ1-2 | TRBV6-5 | TRBD1 | NA | TGTGCCAGCAGTTACTGGGGACAGTCCTATGGCTACACCTTC | CASSYWGQSYGYTF
TRBJ2-4 | TRBV5-6 | TRBD1 | NA | TGTGCCAGCAGCCCCCAGGGGGCCGTTGGCAAAAACATTCAGTACTTC | CASSPQGAVGKNIQYF
TRBJ1-1 | TRBV7-6 | NA | NA | TGTGCCAGCAGCTTAGTCGCAGGGTTCCAGTCAATGGCCATGAACACTGAAGCTTTCTTT | CASSLVAGFQSMAMNTEAFF
TRBJ1-3 | TRBV5-6 | NA | NA | TGTGCCAGCAGCTTAGAGGCAGAAAACACCATATATTTT | CASSLEAENTIYF
TRBJ2-6 | TRBV29-1 | NA | NA | TGCAGCGTTGATGTGCAGGGGGAGGCTGGGGCCAACGTCCTGACTTTC | CSVDVQGEAGANVLTF
TRBJ1-5 | TRBV6-1 | NA | once | TGTGCCAGCAGTCCGACAGAAACTAGCAATCAGCCCCAGCATTTT | CASSPTETSNQPQHF
TRBJ2-1 | TRBV12-5 | TRBD2 | NA | TGTGCTAGTGGTTTGGGCGGGAGCCACAATGAGCAGTTCTTC | CASGLGGSHNEQFF
TRBJ2-5 | TRBV9 | NA | NA | TGTGCCAGCAGCGTAGATTCTGGATCGGGAGAGACCCAGTACTTC | CASSVDSGSGETQYF
TRBJ1-1 | TRBV11-2 | NA | NA | TGTGCCAGCAGCTCGGGGAAAGCTTACACTGAAGCTTTCTTT | CASSSGKAYTEAFF
TRBJ1-1 | TRBV6-5 | NA | few | TGTGCCAGCAGTTACTCGCAGGGGTTATACCCTGAAGCTTTCTTT | CASSYSQGLYPEAFF
TRBJ2-1 | TRBV19 | TRBD2 | NA | TGTGCCAGTAGAACGGGGGGGCAAAATGAGCAGTTCTTC | CASRTGGQNEQFF
TRBJ1-3 | TRBV9 | NA | NA | TGTGCCAGCAGCGCCCCGGGAAACACCATATATTTT | CASSAPGNTIYF
TRBJ2-1 | TRBV19 | NA | NA | TGTGCCAGTAGTATTCGCGGGAAAGCGATTAGGTCCTACAATGAGCAGTTCTTC | CASSIRGKAIRSYNEQFF